One and the same sample provided the 23 T cell receptor beta chains below, sequenced in a study of T cell responses to AZD1222 COVID-19 vaccine. The data were produced by immunoSEQ multiplex PCR, yet TCRdb's version contains in-frame clones alone and is incomplete. Among around 120,000 clones listed, around 92% were seen once. The source material was peripheral blood, sampled on day 0 of AZD1222 vaccination. The origin of the receptors is an adult in good health.

The rearrangement joins TRBV5-1 to TRBJ2-4; D remains unclear. Trimming left V 0 bases short and J 0 bases short, with 10 bases between. This CDR3 has 16 residues. Germline V lookup: CDR1 SGHRS, CDR2 YFSETQ. CDR3 bases: TGCGCCAGCAGCTTGGGGGCCGAACTAGCCAAAAACATTCAGTACTTC. It is translated as CASSLGAELAKNIQYF.

The V call is TRBV5-1, the J call TRBJ1-1, with 7 bases aligning to TRBD1. The V segment lost 0 bases and the J segment 11 bases; nucleotides outside the gene matches: 7. The CDR3 totals 13 residues. Germline lookup yields CDR1 SGHRS and CDR2 YFSETQ. Written as DNA, the CDR3 is TGCGCCAGCAGCTTGGACAGACAACAGGGGGCTTTCTTT. It codes for CASSLDRQQGAFF.

The chain recombines TRBV4-1 with TRBJ1-3; D ambiguous. V was clipped by 2 bases and J by 1 base, with 12 bases between them. CDR1 and CDR2 from the germline V gene are MGHRA and YSYEKL. The CDR3 runs 16 residues. The CDR3 loop reads CASSQYTRVSGNTIYF. The CDR3, as DNA: TGCGCCAGCAGCCAATACACGAGGGTATCTGGAAACACCATATATTTT.

The chain recombines TRBV27 with TRBJ2-3; TRBD1 matches 7 bases. There are 14 residues in the CDR3. Trimming cost V 2 bases and J 6 bases; bases outside gene matches: 5. Germline loops: CDR1 MNHEY, CDR2 SMNVEV (reference sequence). In DNA form, the CDR3 reads TGTGCCAGCAGTTTAACAGGGGTTCGGGATACGCAGTATTTT. This encodes CASSLTGVRDTQYF.

This rearrangement joins TRBV4-2 to TRBJ2-1, with TRBD2 as a possible D gene (5 bases). From germline, CDR1 is LGHNA and CDR2 YNFKEQ. The CDR3 sequence is 14 residues long. Trimming left V 4 bases short and J 4 bases short, with 11 bases between. CDR3 protein: CASSPGAGYNEQFF. For the CDR3, the DNA is TGTGCCAGCAGCCCGGGCGCGGGTTACAATGAGCAGTTCTTC.

The V call is TRBV5-5, the J call TRBJ2-7, with TRBD1 matching over 10 bases. CDR1 is SGHKS and CDR2 is YYEKEE in the germline V gene (reference sequence). This CDR3 contains 15 residues. J lost 2 bases, V lost 1 base, and 3 bases had no gene match. The CDR3 DNA is TGTGCCAGCAGCTTGCTGGGACAGGGGACCTACGAGCAGTACTTC. It encodes CASSLLGQGTYEQYF.

V gene TRBV6-5 combines with J gene TRBJ2-1; 12 bases map to TRBD2. After removal of 2 bases from V and 15 bases from J, the junction contained 11 bases not matched to a gene. This CDR3 is 15 amino acids long. CDR1 is MNHEY, CDR2 SVGAGI, per germline. Written as DNA, the CDR3 is TGTGCCAGCAGTTACGCCGGGACTAGCGGGTCCTTGGGGTTCTTC. Amino acid sequence: CASSYAGTSGSLGFF.

The chain uses TRBV30 and TRBJ2-3, with no clear D. V lost 0 bases, J lost 0 bases, and 4 bases lay in between. Germline CDR1 and CDR2: GTSNPN and SVGIG (reference sequence). The CDR3 sequence is 13 residues long. This chain's CDR3 is CAWSVGSTDTQYF. The CDR3 coding sequence is TGTGCCTGGAGTGTAGGAAGCACAGATACGCAGTATTTT.

This CDR3 is CASRPETEEAFF. CDR3 bases: TGTGCCAGCAGGCCAGAGACGGAGGAAGCTTTCTTT. This sequence joins TRBV6-5 and TRBJ1-1; D call uncertain. CDR1 MNHEY and CDR2 SVGAGI come from the germline V gene. The CDR3 sequence is 12 residues long. Trimming shortened V by 6 bases and J by 8 bases, and 13 bases separated the two germline ends.

This chain uses TRBV7-9 with TRBJ1-1; D is undetermined. The CDR3 sequence is 13 residues long. Looked up from germline, CDR1 is SEHNR and CDR2 is FQNEAQ (reference sequence). V was trimmed by 0 bases and J by 1 base, leaving 3 bases between them. Here the CDR3 DNA reads TGTGCCAGCAGCTTAGCACAGAACACTGAAGCTTTCTTT. Translating it yields CASSLAQNTEAFF.

Only one count was recorded for this clone. V usage is TRBV20-1 and J usage is TRBJ1-5; 12 bases fit TRBD1. This CDR3 comprises 21 residues. Germline lookup yields CDR1 DFQATT and CDR2 SNEGSKA (reference sequence). With 3 bases clipped from V and 3 bases from J, the junction kept 21 bases outside the gene matches. CDR3 coding DNA: TGCAGTGCTAGTTCGACGATTGACCGGGACAGGGGGCAAGATGTCAATCAGCCCCAGCATTTT. Its translation is CSASSTIDRDRGQDVNQPQHF.

The chain combines TRBV25-1 with TRBJ1-3; D call uncertain. V was cut by 3 bases and J by 0 bases, with 9 bases left in between. The germline V gene has CDR1 MGHDK and CDR2 SYGVNS. The CDR3 spans 15 residues. For the CDR3, the DNA is TGTGCCAGCAGTGATGGGATTTTCTCTGGAAACACCATATATTTT. Translation gives CASSDGIFSGNTIYF. Looking up the rest from reference TRBV25-1 and TRBJ1-3 gives the full variable domain: EADIYQTPRYLVIGTGKKITLECSQTMGHDKMYWYQQDPGMELHLIHYSYGVNSTEKGDLSSESTVSRIRTEHFPLTLESARPSHTSQYLCASSDGIFSGNTIYFGEGSWLTVV.

The chain uses TRBV2 and TRBJ1-1; possibly TRBD1 for D (6 bases). The CDR3 extends over 14 amino acids. Trimming removed 6 bases at V and 1 base at J, with 12 bases between. The germline CDR1 and CDR2 sequences are SNHLY and FYNNEI. The CDR3 loop reads CASRKLGGNTEAFF. The CDR3 nucleotides are TGTGCCAGCAGGAAACTAGGGGGGAACACTGAAGCTTTCTTT.

The rearrangement uses TRBV6-6 and TRBJ2-1; D is unclear. The V gene's germline CDR1 is MNHNY and CDR2 SVGAGI (reference sequence). Trimming removed 0 bases from V and 15 bases from J, with 15 bases in between. The CDR3 totals 13 residues. CDR3 amino acids: CASSYSSRQNAFF. CDR3 in DNA: TGTGCCAGCAGTTACTCGTCCCGGCAGAACGCGTTCTTC.

The V call is TRBV7-9, the J call TRBJ1-1; maybe TRBD1 (5 bases). This CDR3 has 14 residues. Deletions cut 5 bases from V and 4 bases from J, with 14 bases between. Germline CDR1 SEHNR, CDR2 FQNEAQ (reference sequence). CDR3 loop: CASSAPGRGTEAFF. In DNA form, the CDR3 reads TGTGCCAGCAGCGCACCGGGACGAGGCACTGAAGCTTTCTTT. The full variable domain, rest sourced from reference TRBV7-9 and TRBJ1-1, is DTGVSQNPRHKITKRGQNVTFRCDPISEHNRLYWYRQTLGQGPEFLTYFQNEAQLEKSRLLSDRFSAERPKGSFSTLEIQRTEQGDSAMYLCASSAPGRGTEAFFGQGTRLTVV.

The chain uses TRBV7-6 and TRBJ2-7, with TRBD2 identical over 9 bases. This CDR3 region has 16 residues. Germline V gives CDR1 SGHVS, CDR2 FNYEAQ. J gave up 0 bases and V 5 bases, and 8 bases lay outside the gene matches. The CDR3 reads CASSAGSSGSSYEQYF. Written as DNA, the CDR3 is TGTGCCAGCAGCGCCGGTAGTAGCGGGAGCTCCTACGAGCAGTACTTC.

The V and J genes are TRBV2 and TRBJ2-7; TRBD1 matches at 10 bases. This CDR3 comprises 14 residues. Trimming removed 6 bases from V and 5 bases from J; junction bases left unmatched: 7. Germline loops: CDR1 SNHLY, CDR2 FYNNEI. CDR3: CASRTSGTGDEQYF. For the CDR3, the DNA is TGTGCCAGCAGGACTTCCGGGACAGGGGACGAGCAGTACTTC.

The chain's CDR3 is CASRPGQGIVGGYTF. The CDR3 region has the DNA TGTGCCAGCAGACCCGGACAGGGAATTGTAGGTGGCTACACCTTC. This sequence joins TRBV2 and TRBJ1-2, with 8 bases matching TRBD1. The CDR3 length is 15 residues. V shed 6 bases and J 7 bases; nucleotides not matched to a gene: 13. The germline V gene has CDR1 SNHLY and CDR2 FYNNEI.

This chain links TRBV7-3 with TRBJ2-1; 8 nucleotides agree with TRBD1. Per germline, CDR1 SGHTA and CDR2 FQGTGA. The CDR3 length is 14 residues. The ends lost 0 bases at V and 6 bases at J; junction bases unmatched: 1. CDR3 bases: TGTGCCAGCAGCTTAACCGGACAGGGCAATGAGCAGTTCTTC. Its translation is CASSLTGQGNEQFF. Complete variable domain (other parts from reference TRBV7-3 and TRBJ2-1): GAGVSQTPSNKVTEKGKYVELRCDPISGHTALYWYRQSLGQGPEFLIYFQGTGAADDSGLPNDRFFAVRPEGSVSTLKIQRTERGDSAVYLCASSLTGQGNEQFFGPGTRLTVL.

Here the CDR3 reads CASRERTYGYTF. DNA of the CDR3: TGTGCCAGCAGAGAGAGGACATATGGCTACACCTTC. The chain combines TRBV28 with TRBJ1-2, with a tentative D call TRBD1 (5 bases). The CDR3 sequence is 12 residues long. V gave up 6 bases and J gave up 5 bases, with 10 bases separating them. From germline, CDR1 is MDHEN and CDR2 SYDVKM.

This chain links TRBV28 with TRBJ1-4, with no clear D. The V gene's germline CDR1 is MDHEN and CDR2 SYDVKM. Trimming shortened V by 5 bases and J by 0 bases, and 7 bases separated the two germline ends. The CDR3 is 14 residues long. This chain's CDR3 is CASSRGTTNEKLFF. The CDR3 DNA reads TGTGCCAGCAGTCGAGGTACAACTAATGAAAAACTGTTTTTT.

The rearrangement uses TRBV28 and TRBJ1-2; 10 bases align to TRBD1. V trimming: 11 bases; J trimming: 7 bases; junction bases outside the gene matches: 7. The CDR3 runs 12 residues. In germline, CDR1 is MDHEN, CDR2 SYDVKM. The CDR3 DNA reads as TGTGCCGGCGGACAGGGGGGGCTTGGCTACACCTTC. Residues: CAGGQGGLGYTF.

The chain is built from TRBV9 and TRBJ2-1, with 13 nucleotides matching TRBD2. The CDR3 covers 17 residues. The germline CDR1 and CDR2 sequences are SGDLS and YYNGEE. With V trimmed by 3 bases and J by 4 bases, 7 bases remained unmatched. CDR3 sequence reads: CASSGGGTSGTYNEQFF. For the CDR3, the DNA is TGTGCCAGCAGCGGAGGCGGGACTAGCGGGACTTACAATGAGCAGTTCTTC.